The present entry profiles one T cell receptor (beta chain) with its context. The clone's antigen remains unknown. No much larger clone is present one base from it, and per-base qualities are unavailable. Enrolling through a virtual design, the prospective study's participants ranged in age from about 18 to 89 years and lived across 24 United States geographic areas. In the prospective study, participants were assigned to cohorts based on the clinical history participants reported in a screening survey and a study questionnaire. Mobile phlebotomists in the prospective study collected whole blood, serum and a nasopharyngeal or oropharyngeal swab from every participant. Prospective study participants could optionally give additional blood draws and questionnaires over an approximately two-month period. Blood samples from the prospective study were shipped frozen or at room temperature prior to DNA extraction.

A distance of 13 bases separates the germline ends of V and J, which lose 9 bases and 4 bases respectively. The CDR3 holds 13 amino acids from the cysteine to the phenylalanine. Only CDR3 DNA remains: 39 bases, in frame from the first base. This sample is drawn from a study of blood T cell repertoires in COVID-19 (TCRdb year 2020). For the study in its entirety: Samples from collaborators originated in the United States, Italy and Spain and spanned both the acute and convalescent phases of COVID-19. The material from the prospective study consisted of cDNA or gDNA derived from T cells, B-cell-depleted T cells, or PBMCs. Subjects who had been exposed to COVID-19, were actively infected with it, or had recovered from it provided the deeply sampled blood TCRbeta repertoires that made up the dataset. The repertoires were released in a freely available public database meant as a resource for research on the immune response to SARS-CoV-2. Samples were obtained from the ongoing ImmuneRACE study (first 160 participants) and from 1,254 subjects provided by 6 global collaborators. Sample metadata almost always included a de-identified subject ID, COVID-19 status, age in years and sex. Where available, HLA class I and class II types were taken from metadata supplied by the sample provider and were not determined by assay-based typing.

The immunoSEQ Assay, a bias-controlled multiplex PCR, was used to amplify TCRbeta CDR3 regions from genomic DNA. The authors' analysis ran thus. Within the assay, amplification of reference gene primers was used to estimate how many nucleated cells each sample contained. Sequence reads were collapsed and filtered to measure the absolute abundance of every unique TCRbeta CDR3 rearrangement. For each sample, productive Simpson clonality was calculated as the square root of Simpson's diversity index across productive rearrangements. TCRdb carries this immuneACCESS record with in-frame sequences only. Its versions omit some clonotypes, under half of them owing to an unresolved V gene in the studies checked, with the rest unexplained. The DNA was the basis for D and trimming; V, J and clone size are from that table. Counted in this sample were roughly 250,000 clones; approximately 84% of them appeared once. The top ten hold roughly 3.5% of the sample.

General conclusions and limits of the study: How much clinical and demographic metadata was included differed by source and by participant, and the metadata was provided uncurated.

The receptor chain draws on TRBV12-3 or TRBV12-4 and TRBJ2-1; the D gene is perhaps TRBD2, from 6 matching bases. Sequencing was carried out using PBMCs or T cells enriched from blood (not recorded which). The TCR sequence derives from a woman between 40 and 55 years old with acute COVID-19. The encoded CDR3 is CASGRNSYNEQFF. The sequence in DNA is TGTGCCAGTGGGAGGAACTCTTACAATGAGCAGTTCTTC.